The source of this T cell receptor (beta chain) is a study of tumor-infiltrating lymphocytes in primary liver carcinoma. Without any cell sorting, roughly 20-30 mg of bulk tissue yielded co-extracted RNA and DNA. This CDR3 spans 16 amino acids. Germline loops: CDR1 MGHRA, CDR2 YSYEKL. Priming with a constant-region primer yielded TCR beta cDNA from about 500 ng total RNA. A slightly modified ARM-PCR protocol with three nested multiplex PCR rounds produced these TCR beta libraries. It was with TRBV1-TRBV30 forward primers and a C-beta reverse primer that the first two PCR rounds were run, at approximately 9 cycles each. TCRdb independently ran MiXCR on the multiplex PCR reads; one entry per CDR3 protein. The data show about 74,000 distinct CDR3 sequences, with roughly 69% seen just once and about a quarter held by the top ten. A word on this clonotype: The junction and the germline gene differ at one end; a read error may be behind it.

Specimen: liver tumor tissue from sampling region 4. Subset meaning: tumor region T4, right-lateral pole. V is TRBV4-1 and J is TRBJ2-3; no firm D call. The receptor was isolated from a man in his forties or fifties with primary liver carcinoma and hepatitis B virus infection. The CDR3 reads CASSLRQALSTDTQYF. The CDR3, as DNA: TGCGCAAGCAGCCTTCGACAAGCGCTATCCACAGATACGCAGTATTTT.